This TCR beta chain was captured by sequencing in a study of cytomegalovirus exposure and HLA in healthy donors. General observations from the study: The CMV antigen specificity of a few CMV-associated chains was confirmed through in vitro analysis. Among TCR beta chains, those listed as cytomegalovirus-associated numbered some 170. Some public TCRs appeared in many individuals, while most sequences were rare.

CDR1 MNHEY and CDR2 SMNVEV come from the germline V gene (reference sequence). CDR3 size: 16 residues. Germline trimming cut 3 bases from V and 3 bases from J; bases unmatched to any gene: 7. Data came from immunoSEQ multiplex PCR; TCRdb stores just in-frame clones and leaves some out. The table records some 120,000 clones, over 85% of them present only once. The study drew the donors from its 120-subject validation cohort, separate from the roughly 670-subject first cohort. Comments on this clone: The antigen is undetermined.

This receptor was identified in a woman between 18 and 30 years old in good health and CMV-seronegative. Material: PBMCs. The chain combines TRBV27 with TRBJ2-1; 8 bases are shared with TRBD2. CDR3 residues: CASSFQLAELYNEQFF. The CDR3 DNA sequence: TGTGCCAGCAGTTTCCAACTAGCGGAGCTCTACAATGAGCAGTTCTTC.